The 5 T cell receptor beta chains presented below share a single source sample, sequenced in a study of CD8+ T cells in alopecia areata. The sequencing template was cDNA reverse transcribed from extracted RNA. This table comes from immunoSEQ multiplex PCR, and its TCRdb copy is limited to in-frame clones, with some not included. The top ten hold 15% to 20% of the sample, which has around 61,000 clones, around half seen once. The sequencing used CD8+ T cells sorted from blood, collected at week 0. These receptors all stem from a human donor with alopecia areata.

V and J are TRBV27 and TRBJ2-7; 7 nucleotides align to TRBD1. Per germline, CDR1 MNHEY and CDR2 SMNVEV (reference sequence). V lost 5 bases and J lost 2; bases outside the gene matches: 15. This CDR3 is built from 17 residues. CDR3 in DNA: TGTGCCAGCAGTCCCGCCACTATCCTGGGACAGCCCTACGAGCAGTACTTC. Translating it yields CASSPATILGQPYEQYF.

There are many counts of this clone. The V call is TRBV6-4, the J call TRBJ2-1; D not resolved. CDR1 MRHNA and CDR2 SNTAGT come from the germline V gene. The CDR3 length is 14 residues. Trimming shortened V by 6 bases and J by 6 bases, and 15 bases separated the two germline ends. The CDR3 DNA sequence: TGTGCCAGCAGCCCAACGGCCGACGTCAATGAGCAGTTCTTC. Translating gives CASSPTADVNEQFF.

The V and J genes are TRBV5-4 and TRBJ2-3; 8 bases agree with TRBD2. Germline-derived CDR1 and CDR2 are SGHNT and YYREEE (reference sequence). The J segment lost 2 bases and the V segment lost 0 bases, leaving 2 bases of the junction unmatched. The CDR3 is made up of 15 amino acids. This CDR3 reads CASSLGAGDTDTQYF. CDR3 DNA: TGTGCCAGCAGCTTGGGAGCGGGAGACACAGATACGCAGTATTTT.

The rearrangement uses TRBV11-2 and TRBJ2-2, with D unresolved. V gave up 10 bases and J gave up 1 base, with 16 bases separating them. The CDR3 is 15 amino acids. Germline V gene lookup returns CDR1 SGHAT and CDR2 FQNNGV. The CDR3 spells CATMSPERNTGELFF. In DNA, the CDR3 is TGTGCCACCATGTCGCCGGAGCGGAACACCGGGGAGCTGTTTTTT.

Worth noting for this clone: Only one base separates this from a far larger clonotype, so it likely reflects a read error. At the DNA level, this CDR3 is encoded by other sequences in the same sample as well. The CDR3: CASSQDSSGTQYF. The CDR3 DNA is TGTGCCAGCAGCCAAGATAGTTCGGGAACGCAGTATTTT. J is TRBJ2-3 and V is TRBV13, with a tentative D call TRBD2 (5 bases). Trimming removed 5 bases from V and 9 bases from J, with 15 bases in between. This CDR3 comprises 13 residues. Germline values: CDR1 PRHDT, CDR2 FYEKMQ (reference sequence).